This record concerns one TCR beta chain sequence. Its target is not known. With 7 bases clipped from V and 14 bases from J, the junction kept 11 bases outside the gene matches. Germline values: CDR1 MNHEY, CDR2 SVGAGI. The CDR3 contains 12 residues. The method was immunoSEQ multiplex PCR; TCRdb's version includes in-frame clones alone and lacks a portion of them. There are 140,000 or so clones in the sample; roughly 93% occur only once, and roughly an eighth lies in the top ten. The data originate from a study of T cell responses to AZD1222 COVID-19 vaccine. General study results and limits: Compared with day 0, the breadth and depth of the Spike-specific TCR repertoire rose significantly after two doses of AZD1222. Regions 160-218 and 743-854 held dominance among vaccine-associated CD4 TCRs, which spanned spike.

The gene calls are TRBV6-5 and TRBJ1-3, with TRBD1 identical over 7 bases. This sample comprised peripheral blood, obtained after recovery from COVID-19. The TCR was taken from an adult who had recovered from COVID-19. CDR3: CASTRQGGNLYF. Written as DNA, the CDR3 is TGTGCCAGCACCCGGCAGGGGGGCAATCTATATTTT.